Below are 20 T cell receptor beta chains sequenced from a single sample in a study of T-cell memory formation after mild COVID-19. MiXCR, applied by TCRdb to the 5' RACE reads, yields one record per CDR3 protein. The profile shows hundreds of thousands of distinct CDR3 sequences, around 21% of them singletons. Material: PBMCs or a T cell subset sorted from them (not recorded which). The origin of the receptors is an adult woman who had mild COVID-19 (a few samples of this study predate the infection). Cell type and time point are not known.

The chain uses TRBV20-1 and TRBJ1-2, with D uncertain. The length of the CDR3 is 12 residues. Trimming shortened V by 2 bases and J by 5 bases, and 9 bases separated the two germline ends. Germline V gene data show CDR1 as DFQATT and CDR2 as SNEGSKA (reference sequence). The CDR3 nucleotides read TGCAGTGCTAGATCGGATCGGTATGGCTACACCTTC. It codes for CSARSDRYGYTF.

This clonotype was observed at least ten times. The CDR3 loop reads CSVSGSNQPQHF. The CDR3 DNA reads TGCAGTGTTTCGGGGAGTAACCAGCCCCAGCATTTT. The J gene is TRBJ1-5, the V gene TRBV20-1; no firm D call. CDR1 DFQATT and CDR2 SNEGSKA come from the germline V gene (reference sequence). This CDR3 has 12 residues. V lost 7 bases and J 7 bases, leaving 14 bases between the germline ends.

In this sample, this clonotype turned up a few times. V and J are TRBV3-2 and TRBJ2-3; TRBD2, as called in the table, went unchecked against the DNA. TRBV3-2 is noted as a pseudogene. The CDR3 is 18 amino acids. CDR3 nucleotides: TGTGCCAGCAGCCAAGATAGGGGTAGCGGGAGGAGGGCAGATACGCAGTATTTT. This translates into CASSQDRGSGRRADTQYF.

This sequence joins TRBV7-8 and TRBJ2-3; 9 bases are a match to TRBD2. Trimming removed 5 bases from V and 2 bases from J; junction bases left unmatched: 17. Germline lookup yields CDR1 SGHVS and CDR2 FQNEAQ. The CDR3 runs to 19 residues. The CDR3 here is CASSPRDSGGPGITDTQYF. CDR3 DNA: TGTGCCAGCAGCCCACGAGATAGCGGGGGCCCCGGGATCACAGATACGCAGTATTTT.

CDR3 in DNA: TGCAGCGTTGAAGATTCGCCTTCGGGGAACACTGAAGCTTTCTTT. This translates into CSVEDSPSGNTEAFF. V and J are TRBV29-1 and TRBJ1-1; D unclear. This CDR3 has 15 residues. The germline V gene has CDR1 SQVTM and CDR2 ANQGSEA. Trimming left V 0 bases short and J 1 base short, with 12 bases between.

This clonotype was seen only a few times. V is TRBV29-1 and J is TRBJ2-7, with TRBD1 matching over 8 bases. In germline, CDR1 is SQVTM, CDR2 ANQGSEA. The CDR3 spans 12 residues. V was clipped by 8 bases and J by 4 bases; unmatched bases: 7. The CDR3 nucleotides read TGCAGCTTCGGGACAGGATCTTACGAGCAGTACTTC. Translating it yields CSFGTGSYEQYF.

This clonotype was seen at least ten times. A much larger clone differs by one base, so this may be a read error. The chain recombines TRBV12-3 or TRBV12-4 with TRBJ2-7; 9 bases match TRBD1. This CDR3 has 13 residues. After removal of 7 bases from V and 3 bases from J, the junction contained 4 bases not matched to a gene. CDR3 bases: TGTGCCAGCACCCCGGGACAGGGCTACGAGCAGTACTTC. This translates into CASTPGQGYEQYF.

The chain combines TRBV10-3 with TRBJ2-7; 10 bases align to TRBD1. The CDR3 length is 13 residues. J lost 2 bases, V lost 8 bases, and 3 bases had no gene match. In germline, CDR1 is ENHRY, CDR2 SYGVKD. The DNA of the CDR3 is TGTGCCATCGGCGGGACAGGGGCCTACGAGCAGTACTTC. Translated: CAIGGTGAYEQYF.

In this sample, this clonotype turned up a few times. CDR3 sequence: CASSLAQGTSYEQYF. The CDR3 DNA reads TGCGCCAGCAGCTTGGCCCAGGGTACCTCCTACGAGCAGTACTTC. This chain links TRBV5-1 with TRBJ2-7, with D possibly being TRBD1 (5 bases). The CDR3 sequence is 15 residues long. V was shortened by 0 bases and J by 0 bases, with 10 bases between the two germline ends. Germline values: CDR1 SGHRS, CDR2 YFSETQ.

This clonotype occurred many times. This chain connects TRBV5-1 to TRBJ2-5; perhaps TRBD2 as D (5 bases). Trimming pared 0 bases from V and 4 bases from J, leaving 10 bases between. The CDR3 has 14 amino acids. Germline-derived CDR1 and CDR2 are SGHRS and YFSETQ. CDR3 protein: CASSLELGRETQYF. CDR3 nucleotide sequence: TGCGCCAGCAGCTTGGAACTAGGAAGAGAGACCCAGTACTTC.

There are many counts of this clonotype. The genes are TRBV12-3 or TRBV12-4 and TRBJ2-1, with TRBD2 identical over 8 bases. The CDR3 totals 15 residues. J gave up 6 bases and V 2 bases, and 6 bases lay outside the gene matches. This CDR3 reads CASSLRVAGSNEQFF. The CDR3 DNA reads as TGTGCCAGCAGTTTAAGGGTAGCGGGGAGCAATGAGCAGTTCTTC.

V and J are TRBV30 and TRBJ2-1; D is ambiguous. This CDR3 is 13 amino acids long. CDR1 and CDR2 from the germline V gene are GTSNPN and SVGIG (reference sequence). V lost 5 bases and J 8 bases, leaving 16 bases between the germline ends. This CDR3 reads CAWLQKGLDEQFF. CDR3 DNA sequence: TGTGCCTGGCTGCAAAAAGGCCTGGATGAGCAGTTCTTC.

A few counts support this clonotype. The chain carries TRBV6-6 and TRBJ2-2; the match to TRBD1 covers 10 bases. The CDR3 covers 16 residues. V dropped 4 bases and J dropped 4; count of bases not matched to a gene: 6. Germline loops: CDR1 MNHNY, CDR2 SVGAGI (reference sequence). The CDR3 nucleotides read TGTGCCAGCAGTTCCACCGGGACAGGGGTCACCGGGGAGCTGTTTTTT. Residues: CASSSTGTGVTGELFF.

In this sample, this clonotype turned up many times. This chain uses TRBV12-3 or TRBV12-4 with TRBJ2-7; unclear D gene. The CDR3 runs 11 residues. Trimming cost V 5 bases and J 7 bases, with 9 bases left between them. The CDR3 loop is CASSSSREQYF. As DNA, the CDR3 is TGTGCCAGCAGTAGTAGTCGAGAGCAGTACTTC.

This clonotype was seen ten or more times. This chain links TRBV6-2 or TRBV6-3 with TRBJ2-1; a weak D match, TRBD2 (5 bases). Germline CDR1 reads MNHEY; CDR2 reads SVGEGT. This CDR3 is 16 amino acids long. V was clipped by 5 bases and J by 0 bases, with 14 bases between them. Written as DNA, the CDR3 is TGTGCCAGCAGTCGCGTAGGACTGAGCTCCTACAATGAGCAGTTCTTC. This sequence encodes CASSRVGLSSYNEQFF.

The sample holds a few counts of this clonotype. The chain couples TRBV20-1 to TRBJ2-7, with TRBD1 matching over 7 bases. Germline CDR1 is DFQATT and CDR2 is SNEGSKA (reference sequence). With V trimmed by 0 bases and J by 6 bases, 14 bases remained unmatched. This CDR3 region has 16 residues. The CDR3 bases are TGCAGTGCTAGAGACCCGACAGGGTTGTTGATGTTCGAGCAGTACTTC. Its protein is CSARDPTGLLMFEQYF.

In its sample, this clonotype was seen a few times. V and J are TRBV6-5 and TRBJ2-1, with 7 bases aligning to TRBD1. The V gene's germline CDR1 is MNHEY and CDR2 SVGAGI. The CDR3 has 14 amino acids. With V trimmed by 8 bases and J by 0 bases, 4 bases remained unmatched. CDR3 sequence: CASGDSSSYNEQFF. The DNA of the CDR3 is TGTGCCAGCGGGGACAGCTCCTCCTACAATGAGCAGTTCTTC.

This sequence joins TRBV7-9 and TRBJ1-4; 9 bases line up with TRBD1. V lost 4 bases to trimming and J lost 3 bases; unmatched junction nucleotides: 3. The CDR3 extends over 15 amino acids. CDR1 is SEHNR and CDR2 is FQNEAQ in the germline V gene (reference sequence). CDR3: CASSSRQGANEKLFF. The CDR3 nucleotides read TGTGCCAGCAGCTCCCGACAGGGGGCTAATGAAAAACTGTTTTTT.

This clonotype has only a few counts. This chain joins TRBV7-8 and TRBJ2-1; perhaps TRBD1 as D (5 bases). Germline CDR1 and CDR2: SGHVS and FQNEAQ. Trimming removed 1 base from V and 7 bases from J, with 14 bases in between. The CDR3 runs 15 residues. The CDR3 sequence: CASSLVGVRENEQFF. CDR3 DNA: TGTGCCAGCAGCTTAGTTGGGGTCAGGGAAAATGAGCAGTTCTTC.

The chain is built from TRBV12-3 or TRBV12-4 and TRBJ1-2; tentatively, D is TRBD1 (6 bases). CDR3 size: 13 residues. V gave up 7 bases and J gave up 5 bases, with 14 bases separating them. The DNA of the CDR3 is TGTGCCAGCACCTCGGACAGAGTATATGGCTACACCTTC. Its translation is CASTSDRVYGYTF.